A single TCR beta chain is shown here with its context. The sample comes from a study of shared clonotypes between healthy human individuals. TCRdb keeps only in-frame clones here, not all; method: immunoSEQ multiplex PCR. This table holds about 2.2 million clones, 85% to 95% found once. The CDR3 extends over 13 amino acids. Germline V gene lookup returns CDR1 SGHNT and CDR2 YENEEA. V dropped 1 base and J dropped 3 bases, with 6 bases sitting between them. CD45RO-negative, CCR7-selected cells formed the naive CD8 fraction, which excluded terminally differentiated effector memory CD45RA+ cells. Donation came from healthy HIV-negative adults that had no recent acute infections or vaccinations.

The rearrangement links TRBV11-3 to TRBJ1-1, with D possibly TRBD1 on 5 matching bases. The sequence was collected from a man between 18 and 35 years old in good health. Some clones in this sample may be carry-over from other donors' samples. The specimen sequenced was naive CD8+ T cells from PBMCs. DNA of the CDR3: TGTGCCAGCAGCTTAGGAGGGGACACTGAAGCTTTCTTT. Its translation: CASSLGGDTEAFF.